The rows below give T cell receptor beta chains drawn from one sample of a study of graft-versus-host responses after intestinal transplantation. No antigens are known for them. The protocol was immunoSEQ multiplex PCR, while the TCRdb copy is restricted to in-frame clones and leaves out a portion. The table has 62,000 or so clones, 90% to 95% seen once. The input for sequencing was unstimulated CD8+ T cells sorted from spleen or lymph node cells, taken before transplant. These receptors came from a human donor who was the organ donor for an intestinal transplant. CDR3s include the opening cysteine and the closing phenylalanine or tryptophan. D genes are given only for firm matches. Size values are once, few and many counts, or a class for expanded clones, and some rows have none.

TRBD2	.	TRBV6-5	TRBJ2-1	TGTGCCAGCAGTTCGAGCGGGACCTACAATGAGCAGTTCTTC	CASSSSGTYNEQFF
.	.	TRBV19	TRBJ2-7	TGTGCCAGTAGTACGCCCTCGAGCTCCTACGAGCAGTACTTC	CASSTPSSSYEQYF
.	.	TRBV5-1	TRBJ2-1	TGCGCCAGCAGCTTAGTCGAGGGTGAGCAGTTCTTC	CASSLVEGEQFF
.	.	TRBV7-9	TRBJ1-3	TGTGCCAGCAGCTTCCCGGGAGTGGGAGGGCCGCTCTCTGGAAACACCATATATTTT	CASSFPGVGGPLSGNTIYF
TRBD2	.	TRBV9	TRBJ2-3	TGTGCCAGCAGCGTTTCCCTGGGGCGGGAGTTAGCAGATACGCAGTATTTT	CASSVSLGRELADTQYF
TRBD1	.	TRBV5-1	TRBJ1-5	TGCGCCAGCAGCCAGGGGGCGCTTGGCAATCAGCCCCAGCATTTT	CASSQGALGNQPQHF
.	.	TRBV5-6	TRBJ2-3	TGTGCCAGCAGCTGGTTGCGGGAAATAGATACGCAGTATTTT	CASSWLREIDTQYF
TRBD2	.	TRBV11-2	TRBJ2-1	TGTGCCAACAGCGGTAGCGGGAGAGGTTACAATGAGCAGTTCTTC	CANSGSGRGYNEQFF
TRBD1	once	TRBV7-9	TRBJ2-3	TGTGCCAGCAGCTTAATCGTTTTTAAGGGGACAGGGGAGACAGATACGCAGTATTTT	CASSLIVFKGTGETDTQYF
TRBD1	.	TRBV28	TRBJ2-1	TGTGCCAGCAGTTTCCTACGTGACAGGGTGTCGGATAATGAGCAGTTCTTC	CASSFLRDRVSDNEQFF
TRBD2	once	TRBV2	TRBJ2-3	TGTGCCAGCAGTGCGATATATGACCTAGCGGACTCTAGCACAGATACGCAGTATTTT	CASSAIYDLADSSTDTQYF
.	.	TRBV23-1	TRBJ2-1	TGCGCCAGCAGTCAGCGGCCCGCGGGACCCAATGAGCAGTTCTTC	CASSQRPAGPNEQFF
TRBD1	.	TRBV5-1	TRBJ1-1	TGCGCCAGCAGCCCAGGACAGGGGACGTACACTGAAGCTTTCTTT	CASSPGQGTYTEAFF
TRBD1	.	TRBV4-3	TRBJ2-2	TGCGCCAGCAAGGGGACAGGGGTCGCCGGGGAGCTGTTTTTT	CASKGTGVAGELFF
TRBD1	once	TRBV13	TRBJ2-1	TGTGCCAGCAGCTTAGGCCTAGCAGGGGGACCCACAGGCAATGAGCAGTTCTTC	CASSLGLAGGPTGNEQFF
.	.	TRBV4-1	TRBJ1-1	TGCGCCAGCAGCCCTATACATACAGGTCGGGACACTGAAGCTTTCTTT	CASSPIHTGRDTEAFF
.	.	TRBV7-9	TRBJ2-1	TGTGCCAGCAGCCGAGCGACGGGAGATGACAATGAGCAGTTCTTC	CASSRATGDDNEQFF
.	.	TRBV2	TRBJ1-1	TGTGCCAGCAGCAAAGGGGGGGACACTGAAGCTTTCTTT	CASSKGGDTEAFF
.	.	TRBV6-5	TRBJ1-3	TGTGCCAGCAGTTACTCGCTAGGTTCTGGAAACACCATATATTTT	CASSYSLGSGNTIYF
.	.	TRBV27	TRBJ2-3	TGTGCCAGCAGTTTATGGACAGTTTTACCGGCTAGCACAGATACGCAGTATTTT	CASSLWTVLPASTDTQYF
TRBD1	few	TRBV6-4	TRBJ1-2	TGTGCCAGCAGCCCGACAGGGGACCGACATGGCTACACCTTC	CASSPTGDRHGYTF
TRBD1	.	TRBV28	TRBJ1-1	TGTGCCAGCAGTTTGACAGGGGGCGGTCCTACCCCTGAAGCTTTCTTT	CASSLTGGGPTPEAFF
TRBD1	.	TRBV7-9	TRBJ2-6	TGTGCCAGCAGCAACACCGGGACAGGGGGCTTGGGGGCCAACGTCCTGACTTTC	CASSNTGTGGLGANVLTF
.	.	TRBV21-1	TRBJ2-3	TGTGCCAGCAGCAGGCCGGGACTTCTCACAGATACGCAGTATTTT	CASSRPGLLTDTQYF
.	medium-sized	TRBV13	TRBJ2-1	TGTGCCAGCAGCTTAATCGGGAGTAGCAATGAGCAGTTCTTC	CASSLIGSSNEQFF
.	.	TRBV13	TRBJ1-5	TGTGCCAGCAGCTCGGGGATCGGGAGCAATCAGCCCCAGCATTTT	CASSSGIGSNQPQHF
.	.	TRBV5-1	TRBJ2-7	TGCGCCAGCAGCTTGTCTGGTGGCGGGAACGAGCAGTACTTC	CASSLSGGGNEQYF
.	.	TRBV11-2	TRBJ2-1	TGTGCCAGCAGCGTGGACAGTAATTCCTACAATGAGCAGTTCTTC	CASSVDSNSYNEQFF